This T cell receptor (beta chain) was obtained from a study of cytomegalovirus exposure and HLA in healthy donors. Study information: Per a later analysis, the roughly 680 first-cohort and fewer than 150 validation repertoires shared one platform. Study outcomes and limitations: According to the study, about 180 TCR beta chains were cytomegalovirus-associated.

In regard to this clone: Antigen unknown.

Germline assignment: CDR1 SGHRS and CDR2 YFSETQ. After removal of 4 bases from V and 10 bases from J, the junction contained 8 bases not matched to a gene. This CDR3 has 13 residues. Data came from immunoSEQ multiplex PCR; TCRdb stores just in-frame clones and leaves some out. The sample yields roughly 98,000 clones, about 83% seen once. The sample was PBMCs. This receptor was identified in a woman aged 25 to 39 in good health and CMV-seronegative. This chain links TRBV5-1 with TRBJ1-1, with 9 bases identical to TRBD1. The CDR3 protein is CASSPGTGRAAFF. CDR3 nucleotide sequence: TGCGCCAGCAGCCCCGGGACAGGGCGAGCAGCTTTCTTT.